This T cell receptor (beta chain) was observed in a study of T-cell reconstitution after alpha-beta-depleted transplantation in children. Unique molecular identifiers were incorporated when the TCRbeta library was constructed. TCRdb redid the calling of the PCR reads with MiXCR, one entry per CDR3 protein. The data hold a few hundred thousand distinct CDR3 sequences, with 10% to 15% observed a single time. This clonotype turned up a few times. V lost 5 bases, J lost 4 bases, and 17 bases lay in between. There are 15 residues in the CDR3. The rearrangement joins TRBV12-3 or TRBV12-4 to TRBJ1-2; D might be TRBD1 (5 bases). The sample here was PBMCs, mostly from graft donor cells, taken 360 days after TCRalphabeta/CD19-depleted stem cell transplant. The sequence came from a male patient younger than 18 who had a stem cell transplant for acute myeloid leukemia, so the T cells may come from the graft donor. CDR3: CASSIPGRLSYGYTF. The CDR3 DNA reads TGTGCCAGCAGTATTCCGGGACGGCTGAGCTATGGCTACACCTTC.